Below, 25 T cell receptor beta chains from the same sample are listed, as sequenced in a study of T cell repertoires in cytomegalovirus infection. These receptors have no known antigen. TCRdb called the reads again in MiXCR, with one record for every CDR3 protein. Altogether approximately 300,000 distinct CDR3 sequences are present, about 27% being singletons, with the ten largest covering 15% to 20%. Here the sequenced sample was cultured PBMCs, taken from culture after CMV antigen stimulation. The receptors come from a human donor in good health (CMV status not recorded). Some clones in this sample may be carry-over from other donors' samples.

The chain joins TRBV12-3 or TRBV12-4 to TRBJ1-4; no reliable D call. V lost 1 base to trimming and J lost 11 bases, with 14 bases between them. This CDR3 is 14 amino acids long. This chain's CDR3 is CASSLGLAQVKLFF. CDR3 bases: TGTGCCAGCAGTTTAGGATTGGCTCAAGTGAAACTGTTTTTT.

The chain joins TRBV3-1 to TRBJ1-1, with D hard to call. The germline CDR1 and CDR2 sequences are LGHDT and YNNKEL (reference sequence). With 1 base removed from V and 8 bases from J, the gap between germline ends came to 14 bases. The CDR3 is 14 residues long. CDR3 loop: CASSQGQSLGEAFF. The CDR3, as DNA: TGTGCCAGCAGCCAAGGCCAGAGCTTGGGGGAAGCTTTCTTT.

The chain couples TRBV3-1 to TRBJ1-2, with D perhaps TRBD1 (5 bases). V lost 3 bases, J lost 8 bases, and 10 bases lay in between. The CDR3 has 12 amino acids. The germline CDR1 and CDR2 sequences are LGHDT and YNNKEL (reference sequence). The CDR3 spells CASSQRGIGYTF. The CDR3 DNA reads TGTGCCAGCAGCCAGAGGGGCATAGGCTACACCTTC. Looking up the rest from reference TRBV3-1 and TRBJ1-2 gives the full variable domain: DTAVSQTPKYLVTQMGNDKSIKCEQNLGHDTMYWYKQDSKKFLKIMFSYNNKELIINETVPNRFSPKSPDKAHLNLHINSLELGDSAVYFCASSQRGIGYTFGSGTRLTVV.

V gene TRBV19 combines with J gene TRBJ1-2; a possible D gene is TRBD1 (6 bases). In germline, CDR1 is LNHDA, CDR2 SQIVND (reference sequence). The CDR3 extends over 14 amino acids. V lost 4 bases and J 4 bases, leaving 13 bases between the germline ends. DNA for the CDR3: TGTGCCAGTAGTACCAGCCAGGGGCCCTATGGCTACACCTTC. Translation gives CASSTSQGPYGYTF.

The sample holds many counts of this clonotype. The V gene is TRBV7-6, the J gene TRBJ2-6; D gene unclear. Germline V CDR1 and CDR2: SGHVS, FNYEAQ. V gave up 5 bases and J gave up 4 bases, with 12 bases separating them. This CDR3 contains 15 residues. DNA of the CDR3: TGTGCCAGCAGCCCTAGGCCGACAGGGGCCAACGTCCTGACTTTC. This sequence encodes CASSPRPTGANVLTF.

The chain joins TRBV20-1 to TRBJ1-6, with 8 bases lining up with TRBD1. CDR3 length: 15 residues. Germline V gives CDR1 DFQATT, CDR2 SNEGSKA (reference sequence). J gave up 6 bases and V 4 bases, and 8 bases lay outside the gene matches. The CDR3 DNA is TGCAGTGCTATGAGGGCCGGACAGGGTAATTCACCCCTCCACTTT. Its translation: CSAMRAGQGNSPLHF.

This clonotype came up many times. V gene TRBV11-2 combines with J gene TRBJ2-7, with no clear D. The CDR3 has 17 amino acids. Germline CDR1 SGHAT, CDR2 FQNNGV. V was clipped by 0 bases and J by 1 base, with 16 bases between them. Here the CDR3 DNA reads TGTGCCAGCAGCTTAGATGAGATGATCCACCCTTCCTACGAGCAGTACTTC. Its protein product is CASSLDEMIHPSYEQYF.

This clonotype was seen just once. The rearrangement joins TRBV12-3 or TRBV12-4 to TRBJ2-6; no definite D call. The CDR3 has 13 amino acids. With 7 bases removed from V and 0 bases from J, the gap between germline ends came to 4 bases. This CDR3 reads CASMRSGANVLTF. The CDR3 coding sequence is TGTGCCAGCATGCGCTCTGGGGCCAACGTCCTGACTTTC.

V is TRBV3-1 and J is TRBJ1-5; D gene ambiguous. Germline values: CDR1 LGHDT, CDR2 YNNKEL (reference sequence). The germline V and J ends were trimmed by 3 bases and 5 bases, with 8 bases remaining between them. This CDR3 is built from 13 residues. This CDR3 reads CASSQMGYQPQHF. The CDR3 DNA reads as TGTGCCAGCAGCCAGATGGGGTATCAGCCCCAGCATTTT.

This clonotype was recorded a few times. The chain joins TRBV10-2 to TRBJ1-2; 7 bases fit TRBD1. Germline loops: CDR1 WSHSY, CDR2 SAAADI. J lost 0 bases, V lost 6 bases, and 1 base had no gene match. The CDR3 has 13 amino acids. CDR3: CASSGTANYGYTF. The CDR3 nucleotides are TGCGCCAGCAGCGGGACAGCTAACTATGGCTACACCTTC.

The table lists this clonotype with a few counts. V gene TRBV5-4 combines with J gene TRBJ1-1, with D uncertain. Germline V gives CDR1 SGHNT, CDR2 YYREEE (reference sequence). Trimming left V 0 bases short and J 1 base short, with 7 bases between. This CDR3 is 14 amino acids long. The CDR3 DNA is TGTGCCAGCAGCTTGGTTCAGACGAACACTGAAGCTTTCTTT. Amino acids: CASSLVQTNTEAFF.

The genes are TRBV5-1 and TRBJ1-1, with TRBD1 identical over 9 bases. The CDR3 has 17 residues. The J segment lost 0 bases and the V segment lost 4 bases, leaving 10 bases of the junction unmatched. Germline CDR1 is SGHRS and CDR2 is YFSETQ. CDR3 in amino acids: CASSPRDRDLLNTEAFF. The DNA for the CDR3 is TGCGCCAGCAGCCCGCGGGACAGGGACCTTCTGAACACTGAAGCTTTCTTT.

V usage is TRBV28 and J usage is TRBJ2-7; no clear D. The V gene lost 2 bases and the J gene lost 2 bases, with 4 bases spanning the gap. The CDR3 length is 12 residues. The germline V gene encodes CDR1 MDHEN and CDR2 SYDVKM. The CDR3 coding sequence is TGTGCCAGCAGTTTAAGTCCCTACGAGCAGTACTTC. It is translated as CASSLSPYEQYF.

V and J are TRBV10-3 and TRBJ2-1; the D gene is possibly TRBD1 (6 bases). The germline CDR1 and CDR2 sequences are ENHRY and SYGVKD. The ends were cut back, 4 bases at V and 10 bases at J, with 8 bases in the middle. The CDR3 covers 11 residues. CDR3 protein: CAISGRGEQFF. DNA of the CDR3: TGTGCCATCAGTGGCAGGGGAGAGCAGTTCTTC.

The chain carries TRBV12-3 or TRBV12-4 and TRBJ1-2; 9 bases match TRBD1. There are 20 residues in the CDR3. V lost 0 bases and J lost 6; bases outside the gene matches: 20. Here the CDR3 DNA reads TGTGCCAGCAGTTTAGCGCTCTTAGTTAGCCCCGGGACAGGGAGAGATGGCTACACCTTC. It translates to CASSLALLVSPGTGRDGYTF.

The chain is built from TRBV2 and TRBJ2-2; the match to TRBD2 covers 10 bases. Losses at the gene ends were 5 bases for V and 6 bases for J; bases not matched to a gene: 6. This CDR3 has 15 amino acids. The germline CDR1 and CDR2 sequences are SNHLY and FYNNEI. In DNA, the CDR3 is TGTGCCAGCAGTAAGAGCGGGAGGGCCCCCGGGGAGCTGTTTTTT. This codes for CASSKSGRAPGELFF. Looking up the rest from reference TRBV2 and TRBJ2-2 gives the full variable domain: EPEVTQTPSHQVTQMGQEVILRCVPISNHLYFYWYRQILGQKVEFLVSFYNNEISEKSEIFDDQFSVERPDGSNFTLKIRSTKLEDSAMYFCASSKSGRAPGELFFGEGSRLTVL.

V and J are TRBV6-8 and TRBJ2-6; D perhaps matches TRBD1 (5 bases). The CDR3 extends over 15 amino acids. The V gene's germline CDR1 is MNHGY and CDR2 SAAAGT. V dropped 2 bases and J dropped 3 bases, with 8 bases sitting between them. The CDR3 DNA follows: TGTGCCAGCAGTTACGCAGGGTATGGGGCCAACGTCCTGACTTTC. It specifies CASSYAGYGANVLTF.

The rearrangement links TRBV20-1 to TRBJ1-2, with D maybe TRBD1 (5 bases). CDR3 length: 14 residues. CDR1 DFQATT and CDR2 SNEGSKA come from the germline V gene (reference sequence). Trimming removed 5 bases from V and 6 bases from J, with 19 bases in between. The CDR3 DNA is TGCAGTGCTTGGCCCGCAGGGAACGAGGATGGCTACACCTTC. Its protein product is CSAWPAGNEDGYTF.

This clonotype was observed a few times. V is TRBV28 and J is TRBJ1-4, with D maybe TRBD1 (5 bases). This CDR3 is built from 14 residues. Germline V gene sequence: CDR1 MDHEN, CDR2 SYDVKM. V was trimmed by 6 bases and J by 7 bases, leaving 15 bases between them. The CDR3 is CASSPPSRVEKLFF. In DNA form, the CDR3 reads TGTGCCAGCAGCCCCCCGAGCAGGGTTGAAAAACTGTTTTTT.

This clonotype was observed a handful of times. CDR3 nucleotide sequence: TGTGCCAGCAGCGCCCCCGGCAGCGAAAAACTGTTTTTT. It specifies CASSAPGSEKLFF. The rearrangement uses TRBV7-9 and TRBJ1-4, with no clear D. Deletions cut 5 bases from V and 8 bases from J, with 12 bases between. The CDR3 loop spans 13 amino acids. Germline CDR1 SEHNR, CDR2 FQNEAQ (reference sequence).

In this sample, this clonotype turned up once. This chain uses TRBV6-1 with TRBJ1-4; D not certain. The CDR3 contains 13 residues. V was trimmed by 5 bases and J by 8 bases, leaving 12 bases between them. CDR1 and CDR2 from the germline V gene are MNHNS and SASEGT. CDR3 protein: CASSYPAGEKLFF. The CDR3 DNA is TGTGCCAGCAGTTACCCGGCGGGGGAAAAACTGTTTTTT.

This clonotype showed up just a few times. J is TRBJ2-7 and V is TRBV6-1; D may be TRBD2 (5 bases). The CDR3 spans 17 residues. V was clipped by 5 bases and J by 4 bases, with 24 bases between them. Per the germline V gene, CDR1 is MNHNS and CDR2 is SASEGT. CDR3 sequence reads: CASSYRPGFEGPYEQYF. Written as DNA, the CDR3 is TGTGCCAGCAGTTATCGTCCCGGGTTTGAGGGCCCATACGAGCAGTACTTC.

This rearrangement joins TRBV11-2 to TRBJ2-1, with 8 bases matching TRBD1. CDR3 length: 13 residues. Germline CDR1 and CDR2: SGHAT and FQNNGV. With V trimmed by 0 bases and J by 12 bases, 4 bases remained unmatched. In nucleotides, the CDR3 is TGTGCCAGCAGCTTAGATCTCGGGACAGGGCAGTTCTTC. Protein product: CASSLDLGTGQFF. Full variable domain (remainder filled in from reference TRBV11-2 and TRBJ2-1): EAGVAQSPRYKIIEKRQSVAFWCNPISGHATLYWYQQILGQGPKLLIQFQNNGVVDDSQLPKDRFSAERLKGVDSTLKIQPAKLEDSAVYLCASSLDLGTGQFFGPGTRLTVL.

This clonotype appeared a few times. The chain combines TRBV15 with TRBJ2-7; the D is unclear. This CDR3 spans 13 amino acids. With 4 bases removed from V and 4 bases from J, the gap between germline ends came to 11 bases. Looked up from germline, CDR1 is LNHNV and CDR2 is YYDKDF (reference sequence). CDR3 sequence reads: CATSTNKGYEQYF. CDR3 bases: TGTGCCACCAGCACGAATAAAGGGTACGAGCAGTACTTC.

The chain uses TRBV20-1 and TRBJ2-5; tentatively, D is TRBD2 (5 bases). Per germline, CDR1 DFQATT and CDR2 SNEGSKA (reference sequence). Trimming pared 3 bases from V and 3 bases from J, leaving 8 bases between. There are 12 residues in the CDR3. The CDR3 loop reads CSARRAEETQYF. The CDR3 bases are TGCAGTGCTAGGCGGGCGGAAGAGACCCAGTACTTC.